This TCR beta chain was captured by sequencing in a study of T-cell memory formation after mild COVID-19. Study findings and constraints: Pre-infection memory showed some responding clones, and this suggested that cross-reactive memory joined. Confirmation of SARS-CoV-2 specificity was lacking for second-wave clones peaking day 37.

5'RACE primed from the constant segment yielded TCR alpha and TCR beta cDNA libraries bearing sample barcodes and UMIs. TCRdb processed the 5' RACE reads anew with MiXCR; each CDR3 protein has one entry. The repertoire holds around 50,000 distinct CDR3 sequences, less than 15% seen once, with around 25% in the top ten. This clonotype was observed once. Its antigen is currently unknown. Specimen: PBMCs or a T cell subset sorted from them (not recorded which). The sequence came from a man between 18 and 29 years old who had mild COVID-19 (a few samples of this study predate the infection). Cell type and time point are not known.

This CDR3 reads CASNGRANTGELFF. Written as DNA, the CDR3 is TGTGCCAGCAATGGCCGGGCGAACACCGGGGAGCTGTTTTTT. J is TRBJ2-2 and V is TRBV2; D remains unclear. CDR3 length: 14 residues. The V gene's germline CDR1 is SNHLY and CDR2 FYNNEI. V was clipped by 7 bases and J by 0 bases, with 9 bases between them.